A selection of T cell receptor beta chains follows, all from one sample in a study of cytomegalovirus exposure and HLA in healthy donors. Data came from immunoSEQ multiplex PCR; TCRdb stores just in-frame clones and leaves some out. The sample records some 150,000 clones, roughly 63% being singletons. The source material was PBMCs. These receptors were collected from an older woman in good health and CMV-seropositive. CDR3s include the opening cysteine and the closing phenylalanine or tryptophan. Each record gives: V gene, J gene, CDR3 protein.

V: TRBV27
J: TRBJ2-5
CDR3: CASSWDSQETQYF

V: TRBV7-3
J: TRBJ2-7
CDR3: CASSLVGLSYEQYF

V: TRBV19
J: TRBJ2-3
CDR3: CASREGGADTQYF

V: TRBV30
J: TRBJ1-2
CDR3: CAWSVDRGYGYTF

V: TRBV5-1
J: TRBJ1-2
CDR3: CASSYSGTGFGYTF

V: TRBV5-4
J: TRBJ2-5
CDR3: CASSRTSGRRSETQYF

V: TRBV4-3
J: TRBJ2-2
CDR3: CASSHPGTVNTGELFF

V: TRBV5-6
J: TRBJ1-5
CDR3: CASSPRGRDQPQHF

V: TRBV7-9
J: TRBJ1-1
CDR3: CASSLGQNTEAFF

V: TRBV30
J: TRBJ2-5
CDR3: CAWGQIYGSHQETQYF

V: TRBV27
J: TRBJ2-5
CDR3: CASSGLAGGETQYF

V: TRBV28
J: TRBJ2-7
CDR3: CASSLGTEFYEQYF

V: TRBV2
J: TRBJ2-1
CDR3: CASGRLAGTYNEQFF

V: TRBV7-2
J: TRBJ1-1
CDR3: CASSRRGQANTEAFF

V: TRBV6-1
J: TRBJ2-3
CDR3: CASAPGLGSDTQYF

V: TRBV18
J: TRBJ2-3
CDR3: CASSPRNGAQYF

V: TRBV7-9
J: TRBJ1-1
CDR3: CASSLRGTEAFF

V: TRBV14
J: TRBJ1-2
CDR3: CASSHGTGVGYTF

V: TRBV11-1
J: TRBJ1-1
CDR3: CASSFRGIEAFF

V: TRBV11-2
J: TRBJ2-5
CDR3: CASSTWTGRETQYF

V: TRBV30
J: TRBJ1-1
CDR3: CAWSPVGEGTTEAFF

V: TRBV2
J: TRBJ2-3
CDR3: CASGGISAQTDTQYF

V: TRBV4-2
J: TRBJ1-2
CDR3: CASSPKDRGAVGGYTF

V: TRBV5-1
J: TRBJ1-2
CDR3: CASSLGSGLDYGYTF

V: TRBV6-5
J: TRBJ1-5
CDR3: CASRDRPYQPQHF

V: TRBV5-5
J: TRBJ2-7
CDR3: CASSLQGGSYEQYF

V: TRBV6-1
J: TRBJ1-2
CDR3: CASRNSPYGYTF

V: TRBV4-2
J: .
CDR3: CASSQEVGGLSSYEQYF

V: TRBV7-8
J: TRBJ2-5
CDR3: CATGRRSGQETQYF

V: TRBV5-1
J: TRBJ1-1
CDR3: CASSLVVGSSTEAFF

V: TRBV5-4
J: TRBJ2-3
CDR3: CASTGSGGADTQYF

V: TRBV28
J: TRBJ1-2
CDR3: CASSLADRQIYTF

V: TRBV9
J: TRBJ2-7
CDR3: CASSVGPSGDTYEQYF

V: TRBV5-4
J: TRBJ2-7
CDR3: CASTREAGGNDYEQYF

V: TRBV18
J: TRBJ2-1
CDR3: CASSPPGGRRNNEQFF

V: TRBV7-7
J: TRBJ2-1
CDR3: CASSLGTSNEQFF

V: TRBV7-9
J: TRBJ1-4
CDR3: CASTTGVGEKLFF

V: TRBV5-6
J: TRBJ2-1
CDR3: CASYSGTGGVYNEQFF

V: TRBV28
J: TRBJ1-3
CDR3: CASSGQGTRFGNTIYF

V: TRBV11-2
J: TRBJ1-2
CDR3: CASSSTPGQGAEGYTF

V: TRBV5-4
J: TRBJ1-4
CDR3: CASSPEPFREEKLFF

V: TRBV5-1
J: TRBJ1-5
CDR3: CASSLAGGRQPQHF